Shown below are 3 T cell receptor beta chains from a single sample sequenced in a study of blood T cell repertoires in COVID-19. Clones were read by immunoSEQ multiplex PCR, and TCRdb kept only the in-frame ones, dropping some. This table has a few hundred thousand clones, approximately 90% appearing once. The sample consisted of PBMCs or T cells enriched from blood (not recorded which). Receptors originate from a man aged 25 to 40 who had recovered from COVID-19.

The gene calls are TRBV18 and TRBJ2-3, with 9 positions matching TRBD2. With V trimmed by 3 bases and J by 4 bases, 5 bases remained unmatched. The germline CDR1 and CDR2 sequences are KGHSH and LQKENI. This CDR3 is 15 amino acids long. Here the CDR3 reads CASSPASGGSDTQYF. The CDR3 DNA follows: TGTGCCAGCTCACCGGCCAGCGGGGGGTCAGATACGCAGTATTTT.

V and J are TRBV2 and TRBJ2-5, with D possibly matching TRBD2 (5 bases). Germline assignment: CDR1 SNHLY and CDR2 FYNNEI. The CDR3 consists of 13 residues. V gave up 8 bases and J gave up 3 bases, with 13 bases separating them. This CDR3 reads CASANTREETQYF. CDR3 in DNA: TGTGCCAGCGCAAATACGCGGGAAGAGACCCAGTACTTC.

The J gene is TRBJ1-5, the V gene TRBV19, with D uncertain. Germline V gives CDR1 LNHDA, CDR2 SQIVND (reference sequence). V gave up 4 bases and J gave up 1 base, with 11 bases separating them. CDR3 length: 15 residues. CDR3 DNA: TGTGCCAGTAGTACCTCCATTAGAAGCAATCAGCCCCAGCATTTT. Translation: CASSTSIRSNQPQHF.